This TCR beta chain is drawn from a study of T cell responses to AZD1222 COVID-19 vaccine. V lost 2 bases, J lost 5 bases, and 7 bases lay in between. There are 12 residues in the CDR3. Germline CDR1 SGHNT, CDR2 YYREEE (reference sequence). Produced via immunoSEQ multiplex PCR; TCRdb's table is partial and in-frame only. The sample has 150,000 or so clones, around 86% seen once; the top ten hold just over 9%. V and J are TRBV5-4 and TRBJ1-1; no definite D call. This clonotype was sampled from an adult who received the AZD1222 COVID-19 vaccine. Here the sequenced sample was peripheral blood, taken 28 days after the second AZD1222 dose. The chain's CDR3 is CASSFGWTEAFF. CDR3 coding DNA: TGTGCCAGCAGCTTTGGATGGACTGAAGCTTTCTTT.